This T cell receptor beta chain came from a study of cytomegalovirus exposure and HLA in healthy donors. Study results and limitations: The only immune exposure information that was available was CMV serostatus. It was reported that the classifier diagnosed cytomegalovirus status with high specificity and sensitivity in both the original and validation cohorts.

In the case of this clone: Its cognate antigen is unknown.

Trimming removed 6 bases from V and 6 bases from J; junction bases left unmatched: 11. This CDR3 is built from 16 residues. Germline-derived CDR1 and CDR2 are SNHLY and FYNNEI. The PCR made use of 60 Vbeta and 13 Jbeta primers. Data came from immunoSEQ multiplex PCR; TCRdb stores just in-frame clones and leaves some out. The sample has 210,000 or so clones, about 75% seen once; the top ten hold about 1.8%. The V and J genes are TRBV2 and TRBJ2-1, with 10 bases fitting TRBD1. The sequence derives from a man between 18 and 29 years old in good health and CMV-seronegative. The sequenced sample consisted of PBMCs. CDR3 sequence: CASRRQGASLVNEQFF. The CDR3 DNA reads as TGTGCCAGCAGGAGACAGGGGGCTAGTTTGGTCAATGAGCAGTTCTTC. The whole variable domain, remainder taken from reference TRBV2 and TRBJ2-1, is EPEVTQTPSHQVTQMGQEVILRCVPISNHLYFYWYRQILGQKVEFLVSFYNNEISEKSEIFDDQFSVERPDGSNFTLKIRSTKLEDSAMYFCASRRQGASLVNEQFFGPGTRLTVL.